This TCR beta chain emerged from a study of beta chain features in type 1 diabetes. This clone was detected only a few times. Its antigen is undetermined. The same CDR3 is also encoded by other DNA sequences in this sample. The isolated RNA, all of it, was reverse transcribed, so expressed TCRB transcripts were what got sequenced. Assay: immunoSEQ multiplex PCR; the TCRdb copy retains only in-frame clones and omits some. The sample includes 130,000 or so clones, about a tenth seen only once; the top ten take 0.65%. General study results and limits: Whether HLA type affects TCRB rearrangement stayed undetermined in the present work. Type 1 diabetes patients showed fewer insertions and more deletions at VDJ junctions. Among patients, naive, central memory and Treg TCRB repertoires appeared more similar than among healthy donors.

V gave up 6 bases and J gave up 1 base; unmatched junction bases: 4. In germline, CDR1 is SNHLY, CDR2 FYNNEI. The CDR3 is 14 amino acids. Sequenced: central memory CD4+ T cells from blood. V usage is TRBV2 and J usage is TRBJ2-3; 7 bases are a match to TRBD1. This clonotype was sampled from a woman between 35 and 50 years old in good health. In DNA, the CDR3 is TGTGCCAGCAGCGGGGACAGAGGCACAGATACGCAGTATTTT. Its translation: CASSGDRGTDTQYF.